The clone carrying this TCR beta chain was found many times. Its antigen is as yet unknown. The sample comes from a study of CD8 T cells in ankylosing spondylitis. Whole-study findings and limits: Relatively scarce in peripheral blood, disease-linked clones were CD8+.

TCRdb itself ran the 5' RACE reads through MiXCR, one entry per CDR3 protein. The data hold under 300,000 distinct CDR3 sequences, with about 10% observed a single time. V was pared by 3 bases and J by 7 bases, with 11 bases between. Germline values: CDR1 MDHEN, CDR2 SYDVKM. The CDR3 covers 13 residues. The sample comprised blood, either unsorted or a sorted T cell fraction (not recorded which). This sequence joins TRBV28 and TRBJ2-3; possible D gene TRBD2, 6 bases. This receptor was taken from a male donor with ankylosing spondylitis or in good health (not recorded which). This CDR3 is CASSLARENTQYF. The CDR3 bases are TGTGCCAGCAGTTTGGCCCGGGAGAATACGCAGTATTTT.